This T cell receptor (beta chain) is from a study of cytomegalovirus exposure and HLA in healthy donors (dated by TCRdb to 2016 to 2017). Describing the broader study: According to an earlier analysis of around 600 of the donors, about 190 million T cells yielded some 110 million unique TCR beta sequences and about 300 Gb of sequence data. In the later analysis, no new phenotypic data were used to find candidate immune exposures; instead, reliance was placed on TCR beta sequences and their occurrence across donors. Typing coverage varied by locus: about 620-630 donors for A, B, C, DRB1 and DQB1; roughly 520 for DQA1; approximately 570 for DPA1; around 490 for DPB1. In addition to the first cohort of 666 subjects, a separate validation cohort of 120 different subjects was used. An early release that covered several hundred HLA-typed donors contained about 300 gigabases of sequencing data and tens of millions of unique TCR sequences. The study aimed to test whether signatures of past pathogen exposure could be identified by cataloging public T cell receptors. A later genetic analysis took genome-wide SNP genotypes for about three fifths of the 666 donors and used that subset as a discovery cohort. Among roughly 400 genotyped donors of the cohort, an average of around 220,000 unique TCR beta nucleotide sequences was sequenced per donor, of which roughly 18% were non-productive. Using immunosequencing, the study profiled T cell repertoires from around 670 subjects and related those repertoires to cytomegalovirus serostatus. An earlier analysis of some 500 of the donors used high-throughput TCR beta sequencing to judge whether each TCR beta V gene segment behaved as functional or pseudogenic. Because of strong linkage in the cohort, roughly five DR-DQ haplotypes were treated as single units for association and clustering. A later analysis re-analyzed previously published TCR beta repertoires from hundreds of donors and added high-resolution HLA genotyping to study TCR occurrence patterns. HLA typing covered class I and class II loci at four-digit resolution. Among the approximately 400 genotyped donors, about 85% belonged to the genetic ancestry cluster associated with self-reported Caucasian donors. The study combined high-throughput TCR immunosequencing, statistical association of individual TCRs with disease status, and machine learning to predict cytomegalovirus infection status. All discovery cohort repertoires had been generated using a single sequencing platform. Donor age, sex, ethnicity and CMV serostatus were collected together with the repertoire data.

On the study overall, not on this receptor specifically: When HLA alleles, especially DR and DQ, strongly co-occurred, TCR associations were difficult to assign to individual alleles. In the study, about 150 TCR beta chains were listed as associated with cytomegalovirus. In this cohort, only TCR beta chains were sequenced, and detectable features were limited by the absence of alpha or paired-chain data. Compared with equally common non-associated chains, HLA-associated TCR beta chains in a later analysis were more clonally expanded and had lower generation probabilities. Linkage disequilibrium might explain the correlated functional status among segregating V segments, but an unknown experimental factor could not be excluded. A further reported finding was that TCR beta sequences accurately predicted the HLA-A and HLA-B alleles for most subjects in the first cohort. Roughly uniform sequencing depth across donors was assumed in presence/absence analyses, although this assumption may not hold. A later analysis associated roughly 17,000 TCR beta sequences with specific HLA alleles at a false discovery rate of 0.05. According to a later genetic analysis, donors in an Asian-associated ancestry cluster had fewer N-insertions in productive TCRs than the approximately 650-donor mean. Because the 87-base-pair reads could not distinguish some IMGT-functional V segments, including TRBV6-2 and TRBV6-3, those segments were excluded. Most TCR sequences were seen in very few donors, while some public TCRs were found in many individuals. In a later analysis, the rate of TCR association differed among HLA loci, with DRB1 alleles having the most associated TCRs and HLA-C alleles having the fewest. Because HLA typing was unavailable for some donors at each locus, only the typed subset was used in association tests. The earlier analysis of fewer than 750 of the donors excluded 15 to 20 rarely observed V segments, including chromosome 9 orphons, because counts were too low. In a later genetic analysis, a missense DCLRE1C variant was associated with V-gene and J-gene trimming of TCR beta chains, and the association was replicated in an independent cohort. A few of the identified cytomegalovirus-associated TCR beta chains were confirmed in vitro to be specific for cytomegalovirus antigens. In both the original and validation cohorts, the classifier was reported to diagnose cytomegalovirus status with high specificity and sensitivity. A cluster of highly shared sequence variants was judged likely to be a technical artifact of the sequencing pipeline. Broadly in line with IMGT annotations, most TCR beta V segments showed up in productive rearrangements about 87% or about 30% of the time in an earlier analysis of 450 to 750 of the donors. A later analysis found that most CMV-associated TCR beta chains appeared HLA-restricted, with HLA associations seemingly driven largely by CMV exposure. For the cohort, immune exposure information was limited to CMV serostatus. According to the authors, the approach could potentially be generalized to other disease states and immunological phenotypes. Several of the top co-occurrence clusters appeared to be linked to parvovirus B19, influenza, CMV and Epstein-Barr virus, according to a later analysis.

In total, approximately 690 healthy bone marrow donors made up the cohort. All cohort members were sampled while nominally healthy, although unrecorded immune exposures were likely present. The donor tested CMV seropositive, placing the donor among the 290 or so seropositive members of the cohort. A peripheral blood sample was provided by each donor, and peripheral blood mononuclear cells were used for TCR beta sequencing. Genomic DNA extraction from the blood cell samples was performed with the Qiagen DNeasy Blood Extraction Kit. With regard to this clone: It has no known antigen specificity. Base quality data are lacking; no much larger clone is found one base away.

Via the germline V gene, CDR1 is SGDLS and CDR2 YYNGEE. The CDR3 contains 13 residues, cysteine and phenylalanine counted. This entry keeps only the CDR3 DNA: 39 bases, framed from base 1. The germline ends are 11 bases apart after V is trimmed by 0 bases and J by 13 bases. Libraries were made using the immunoSEQ multiplex PCR assay. For the multiplex PCR, a mixture combining 60 forward primers for TCR Vbeta segments and 13 reverse primers for TCR Jbeta segments was used. A multiplex PCR assay on genomic DNA amplified the CDR3 region of rearranged TCR beta genes. The amplified TCR beta libraries were sequenced on the Illumina HiSeq System as 87-base-pair reads. As for how the authors treated the data: In a later analysis, 77 million or so unique TCR beta chains were counted across the roughly 670 repertoires, and about 10 million of these chains were shared by at least two donors. Raw reads were error-corrected and collapsed into unique sequences with a nearest-neighbor algorithm that merged closely related sequences to remove PCR and sequencing errors. CDR3 sequences were aligned to IMGT reference sequences to assign V, D and J gene segments. For a sequence to be retained, a match of at least six nucleotides was required to both a V gene segment and a J gene segment. Rearrangements were classified as productive when the CDR3 lacked stop codons and remained in frame with V and J, and all other rearrangements were classified as non-productive. CDR3 was defined by IMGT convention, running from the second conserved V-encoded cysteine to the conserved J-encoded phenylalanine. The earlier analysis of 450 to 750 of the donors excluded any sequence lacking an unambiguous match to a single V gene segment. In an earlier analysis of several hundred of the donors, a V segment was called functional when productive rearrangements were above 56.7%, and segregating when the standard deviation between donors exceeded 5%. A statistical classification framework was built for diagnosing cytomegalovirus status from the catalog of TCR beta chain sequences. A later analysis assigned V and J genes by comparing TCR nucleotide sequences with IMGT/GENE-DB human TR gene sequences. The TCRdist pipeline was used in a later analysis to assign CDR3 sequences and most-parsimonious VDJ recombination scenarios. In a later analysis, every TCR beta chain was defined by the combination of its CDR3 amino acid sequence and its V-gene family, and reads without a unique V-gene family were dropped. A later analysis removed roughly 590 highly shared, low-generation-probability nucleotide sequences to deal with suspected cross-contamination and a sequencing artifact. A later analysis calculated a clonal expansion index for each public chain from normalized within-repertoire ranks of inferred template counts. In a later analysis, generation probabilities were computed with a VDJ recombination model fitted to out-of-frame rearrangements, and the resulting probabilities were checked against IGoR. A later analysis scored TCR-TCR, TCR-HLA and TCR-CMV co-occurrence with hypergeometric tests, applying a repertoire-size bias correction to TCR pairs. False discovery rates were estimated in a later analysis by permuting HLA or CMV assignments 20 times. In a later analysis, co-occurring TCRs were grouped using DBSCAN, and TCRdist sequence similarity was added for clustering within HLA-allele-positive subsets. For co-occurrence clustering, repertoires with fewer than 30,000 or more than 120,000 public chains were excluded, along with four or five repertoires with anomalous nucleotide sharing. In its TCRdb copy, this immuneACCESS table keeps in-frame sequences only and misses some clones. Where compared with another copy, unresolved V genes explain less than half of these, and the others have no known cause. The DNA gave D and trimming, while V, J and clone size come from that table. The sample table contains 170,000 or so clones; only one count was recorded for 80% of them. Of the sample, approximately 6.7% falls within the top ten clones.

The sequence was collected from a young man in good health and CMV-seropositive. The V gene is TRBV9 and the J gene is TRBJ1-6; tentative D gene TRBD1, with 5 bases matching. The source material was PBMCs. The nucleotides read TGTGCCAGCAGCGTAGCGGGGGGGTCCCCCCTCCACTTT. Its translation is CASSVAGGSPLHF. The reference TRBV9 and TRBJ1-6 proteins fill in what lies around the CDR3, so the full variable domain reads DSGVTQTPKHLITATGQRVTLRCSPRSGDLSVYWYQQSLDQGLQFLIQYYNGEERAKGNILERFSAQQFPDLHSELNLSSLELGDSALYFCASSVAGGSPLHFGNGTRLTVT.